The rows below give T cell receptor beta chains drawn from one sample of a study of control samples from healthy donors and cancer patients. Measured with immunoSEQ multiplex PCR; TCRdb has only the in-frame clones, and not every one. The table shows around 99,000 clones, with around nine tenths occurring only once. The sample taken for sequencing was blood. All receptors come from a human donor in good health. The donor label of this sample is uncertain. Each CDR3 is given with its conserved first and last residue. The D gene is left open where the match is weak. Clone size is given for some rows only: seen once, a few or many times, or a class if the clone is expanded.

j_call d_call v_call clone_size cdr3_aa cdr3_nt
TRBJ1-5 . TRBV30 . CAWSSQGEYNQPQHF TGTGCCTGGAGTTCTCAGGGAGAATACAATCAGCCCCAGCATTTT
TRBJ1-1 . TRBV18 . CASSLQDEYTEAFF TGTGCCAGCTCATTGCAGGACGAATACACTGAAGCTTTCTTT
TRBJ1-2 TRBD1 TRBV6-5 . CASSYGTGGYGYTF TGTGCCAGCAGTTACGGTACAGGGGGTTATGGCTACACCTTC
TRBJ2-2 TRBD2 TRBV7-9 . CASSFYSGGPGELFF TGTGCCAGCAGCTTTTATAGCGGGGGACCCGGGGAGCTGTTTTTT
TRBJ1-1 . TRBV3-1/TRBV3-2 . CASSADLNTEAFF TGTGCCAGCAGCGCTGATTTGAACACTGAAGCTTTCTTT
TRBJ1-5 . TRBV6-1 . CASSEEDSSPQPQHF TGTGCCAGCAGTGAAGAGGACAGCTCTCCTCAGCCCCAGCATTTT
TRBJ1-6 . TRBV24-1 few CATSDLLIKSPLHF TGTGCCACCAGTGATTTGCTGATCAAATCACCCCTCCACTTT
TRBJ2-7 TRBD2 TRBV5-1 . CASRSGLAGHEQYF TGCGCCAGCCGCTCGGGACTAGCGGGTCACGAGCAGTACTTC
TRBJ1-5 . TRBV11-2 . CASSLGRNNQPQHF TGTGCCAGCAGCCTGGGACGGAACAATCAGCCCCAGCATTTT
TRBJ1-6 . TRBV19 . CASSTRHLQSPLHF TGTGCCAGTAGTACCCGACACCTACAATCACCCCTCCACTTT
TRBJ1-1 TRBD1 TRBV6-4 . CASRDRENTEAFF TGTGCCAGCCGGGACAGGGAGAACACTGAAGCTTTCTTT
TRBJ2-3 . TRBV27 . CATRVSSTDTQYF TGTGCCACACGCGTGTCTAGCACAGATACGCAGTATTTT
TRBJ2-1 . TRBV3-1/TRBV3-2 once CASGSSYNEQFF TGTGCCAGCGGGTCCTCCTACAATGAGCAGTTCTTC
TRBJ2-2 . TRBV9 . CASSVDPGTWAGELFF TGTGCCAGCAGCGTAGACCCGGGGACGTGGGCCGGGGAGCTGTTTTTT
TRBJ2-5 TRBD2 TRBV5-4 . CASSLKQAGGSQETQYF TGTGCCAGCAGCTTGAAACAAGCGGGGGGATCCCAAGAGACCCAGTACTTC
TRBJ1-5 TRBD1 TRBV19 few CASSFPGQGAGQPQHF TGTGCCAGTAGTTTCCCCGGACAGGGGGCTGGTCAGCCCCAGCATTTT
TRBJ2-5 . TRBV7-9 . CASSSGGRGETQYF TGTGCCAGCAGCTCGGGGGGCCGAGGGGAGACCCAGTACTTC
TRBJ2-3 . TRBV11-2 . CASSLQGLSTDTQYF TGTGCCAGCAGCTTACAGGGGCTTTCCACAGATACGCAGTATTTT
TRBJ2-1 . TRBV29-1 . CSGRDNEQFF TGCAGCGGCAGGGACAATGAGCAGTTCTTC
TRBJ1-4 TRBD1 TRBV9 . CASSDSTGGYEKLFF TGTGCCAGCAGCGATTCGACAGGGGGATATGAAAAACTGTTTTTT
TRBJ1-6 TRBD1 TRBV6-2/TRBV6-3 once CASSWGQGIDSPLHF TGTGCCAGCAGTTGGGGACAGGGGATTGATTCACCCCTCCACTTT
TRBJ1-2 . TRBV28 . CASSVTGFGYGYTF TGTGCCAGCAGTGTGACTGGGTTCGGGTATGGCTACACCTTC
TRBJ1-1 . TRBV28 . CASSLFRALEAFF TGTGCCAGCAGTTTGTTTCGAGCCCTTGAAGCTTTCTTT
TRBJ1-6 . TRBV6-6 . CASSSLSGINSPLHF TGTGCCAGCAGTTCCCTTTCCGGCATTAATTCACCCCTCCACTTT